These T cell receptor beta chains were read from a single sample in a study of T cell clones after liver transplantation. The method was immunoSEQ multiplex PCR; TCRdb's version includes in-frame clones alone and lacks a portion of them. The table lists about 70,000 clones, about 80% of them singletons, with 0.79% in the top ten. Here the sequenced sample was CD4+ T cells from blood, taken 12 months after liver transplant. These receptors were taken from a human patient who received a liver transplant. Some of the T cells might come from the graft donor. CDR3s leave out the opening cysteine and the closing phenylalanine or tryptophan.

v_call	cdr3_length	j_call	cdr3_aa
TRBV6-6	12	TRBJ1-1	ASSRDRSNTEAF
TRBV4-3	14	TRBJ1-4	ASSQVRGQGNEKLF
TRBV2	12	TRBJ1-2	ASSARGTGYGYT
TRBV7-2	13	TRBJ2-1	ASSLEQGSYNEQF
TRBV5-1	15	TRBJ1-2	ASSLLETGGASDGYT
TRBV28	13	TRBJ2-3	ASSPYRGETDTQY
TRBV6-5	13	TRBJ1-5	ASSYSGHSNQPQH
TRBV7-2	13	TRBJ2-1	ASSPLPHFNNEQF
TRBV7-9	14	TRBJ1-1	AIPGGTGLLNTEAF
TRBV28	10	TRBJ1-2	ASSWGDYGYT
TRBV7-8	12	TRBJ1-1	ASSVQGFGTEAF
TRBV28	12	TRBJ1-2	ASSLSPSLGGYT
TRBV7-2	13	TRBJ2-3	ASSPDSLRADTQY
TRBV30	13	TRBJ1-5	AWSAGSASNQPQH
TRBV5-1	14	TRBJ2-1	ASSLEGLADYNEQF
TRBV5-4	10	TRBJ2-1	ASSLGNNEQF
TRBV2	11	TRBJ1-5	ASGTDSNQPQH
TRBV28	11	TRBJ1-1	ASSFLGTTEAF
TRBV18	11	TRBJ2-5	ASSTGTEETQY
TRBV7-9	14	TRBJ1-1	ASSPPGGGKGTEAF
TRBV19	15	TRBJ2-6	ASSMTGAHSGANVLT
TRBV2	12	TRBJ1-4	ASRDRGGREKLF
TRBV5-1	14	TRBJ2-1	ASSLVGLAGVYEQF
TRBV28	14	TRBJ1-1	ASSSGGLRQNTEAF
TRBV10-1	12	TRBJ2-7	ASHPTPGSYEQY
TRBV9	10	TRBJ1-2	ASSAEGYGYT
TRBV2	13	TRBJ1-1	ASSPGPGRNTEAF
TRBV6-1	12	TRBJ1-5	ATRTANNNQPQH
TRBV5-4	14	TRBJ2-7	TSSSGWTSGRYEQY
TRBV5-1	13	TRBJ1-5	ASSVIGHPNQPQH
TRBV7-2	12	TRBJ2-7	ASSPRGTTYEQY
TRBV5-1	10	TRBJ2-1	ASSLSTNEQF
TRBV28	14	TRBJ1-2	ASRVGGMGGNYGYT
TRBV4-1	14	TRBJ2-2	ASSQEGRTGDGELF
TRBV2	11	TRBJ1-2	ATAPGAGYGYT
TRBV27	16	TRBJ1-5	ASSLGTPGRPPQRTQH
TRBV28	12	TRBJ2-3	ASRPPGGRDTQY
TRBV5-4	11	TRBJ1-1	ASSPDSNTEAF
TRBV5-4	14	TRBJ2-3	ASSPRQSSAIDTQY
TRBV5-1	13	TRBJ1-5	ASSWSGGAGQPQH
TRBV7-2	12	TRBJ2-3	ASSFGQGAGTQY
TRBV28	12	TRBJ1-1	ASSHRGENTEAF
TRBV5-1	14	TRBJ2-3	ASSGRLAGGTDTQY
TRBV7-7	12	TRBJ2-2	ASSPQTGYGELF
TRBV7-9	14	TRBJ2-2	ASSPRGREVTGELF
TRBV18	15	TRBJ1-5	ASPACEGRVSNQPQH
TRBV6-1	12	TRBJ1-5	ASSPRGGNQPQH
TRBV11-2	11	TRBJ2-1	ASRPTSYNEQF
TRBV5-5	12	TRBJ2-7	ASSHDRDSYEQY
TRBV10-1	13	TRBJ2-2	ASSELARGTGELF
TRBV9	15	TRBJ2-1	ASSKGQGIRTYNEQF
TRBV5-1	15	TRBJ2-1	ASSPRLGTSGRDEQF
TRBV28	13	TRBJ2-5	ASSRTSGMEETQY
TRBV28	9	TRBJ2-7	ATYRVGEQY
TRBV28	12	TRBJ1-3	ASSRGDSGNTIY